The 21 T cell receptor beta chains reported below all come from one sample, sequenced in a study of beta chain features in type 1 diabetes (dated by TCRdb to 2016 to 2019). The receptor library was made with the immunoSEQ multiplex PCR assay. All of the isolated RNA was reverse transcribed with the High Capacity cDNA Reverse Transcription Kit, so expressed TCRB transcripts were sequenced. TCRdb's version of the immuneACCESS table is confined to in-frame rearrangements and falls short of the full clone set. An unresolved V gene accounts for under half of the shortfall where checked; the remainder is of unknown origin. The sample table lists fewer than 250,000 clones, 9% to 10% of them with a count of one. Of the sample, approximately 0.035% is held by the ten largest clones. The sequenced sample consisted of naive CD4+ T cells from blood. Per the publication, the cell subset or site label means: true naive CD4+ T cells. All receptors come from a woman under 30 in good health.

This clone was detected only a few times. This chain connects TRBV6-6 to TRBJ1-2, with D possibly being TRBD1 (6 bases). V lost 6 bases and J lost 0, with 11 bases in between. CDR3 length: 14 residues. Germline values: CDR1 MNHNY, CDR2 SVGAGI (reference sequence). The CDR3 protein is CASRAGTSNYGYTF. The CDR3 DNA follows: TGTGCCAGCAGAGCGGGGACATCTAACTATGGCTACACCTTC.

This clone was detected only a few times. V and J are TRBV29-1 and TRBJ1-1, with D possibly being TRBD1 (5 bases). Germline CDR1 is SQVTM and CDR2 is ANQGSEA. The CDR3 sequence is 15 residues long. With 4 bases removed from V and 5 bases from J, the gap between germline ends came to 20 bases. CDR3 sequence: CSVGRKGRGFTEAFF. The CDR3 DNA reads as TGCAGCGTTGGACGGAAAGGTAGGGGATTTACTGAAGCTTTCTTT.

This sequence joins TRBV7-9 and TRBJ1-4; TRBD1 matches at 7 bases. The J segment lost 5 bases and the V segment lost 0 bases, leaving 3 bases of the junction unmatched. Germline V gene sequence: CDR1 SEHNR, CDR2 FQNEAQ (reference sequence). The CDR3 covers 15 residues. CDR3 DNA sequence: TGTGCCAGCAGCTTAGCGACAGGGTGGAATGAAAAACTGTTTTTT. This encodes CASSLATGWNEKLFF. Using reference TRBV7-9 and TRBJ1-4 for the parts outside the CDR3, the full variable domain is DTGVSQNPRHKITKRGQNVTFRCDPISEHNRLYWYRQTLGQGPEFLTYFQNEAQLEKSRLLSDRFSAERPKGSFSTLEIQRTEQGDSAMYLCASSLATGWNEKLFFGSGTQLSVL.

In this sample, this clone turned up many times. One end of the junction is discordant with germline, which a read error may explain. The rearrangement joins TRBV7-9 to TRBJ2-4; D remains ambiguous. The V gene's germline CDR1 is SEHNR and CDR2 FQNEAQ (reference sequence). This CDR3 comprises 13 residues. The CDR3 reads CASSLVEKSPYVF. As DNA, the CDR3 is TGTGCCAGCAGCTTAGTTGAAAAGAGTCCTTACGTCTTC.

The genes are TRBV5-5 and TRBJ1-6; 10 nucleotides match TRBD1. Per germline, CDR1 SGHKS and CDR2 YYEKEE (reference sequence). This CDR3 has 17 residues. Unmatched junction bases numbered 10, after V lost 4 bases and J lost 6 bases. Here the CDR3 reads CASSKTGTGAINSPLHF. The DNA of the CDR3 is TGTGCCAGCAGCAAAACCGGGACAGGGGCGATTAATTCACCCCTCCACTTT.

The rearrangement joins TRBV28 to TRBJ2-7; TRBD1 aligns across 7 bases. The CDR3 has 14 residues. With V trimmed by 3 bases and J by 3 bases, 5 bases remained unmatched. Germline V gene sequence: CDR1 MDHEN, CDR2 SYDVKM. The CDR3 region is CASSFQGQVYEQYF. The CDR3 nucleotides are TGTGCCAGCAGTTTCCAAGGACAGGTCTACGAGCAGTACTTC.

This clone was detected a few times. This CDR3 reads CASSLASGGHTEAFF. DNA of the CDR3: TGTGCCAGCAGCTTAGCTTCGGGGGGGCACACTGAAGCTTTCTTT. V gene TRBV7-9 combines with J gene TRBJ1-1; D is perhaps TRBD1 (6 bases). The CDR3 covers 15 residues. Germline V gene sequence: CDR1 SEHNR, CDR2 FQNEAQ (reference sequence). The V gene lost 0 bases and the J gene lost 3 bases, with 11 bases spanning the gap.

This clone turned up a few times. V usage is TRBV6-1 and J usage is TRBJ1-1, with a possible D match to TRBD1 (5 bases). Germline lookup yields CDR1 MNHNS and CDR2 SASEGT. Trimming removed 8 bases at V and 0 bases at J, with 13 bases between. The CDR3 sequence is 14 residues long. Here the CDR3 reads CASGGDGMNTEAFF. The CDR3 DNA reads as TGTGCCAGCGGAGGGGACGGCATGAACACTGAAGCTTTCTTT.

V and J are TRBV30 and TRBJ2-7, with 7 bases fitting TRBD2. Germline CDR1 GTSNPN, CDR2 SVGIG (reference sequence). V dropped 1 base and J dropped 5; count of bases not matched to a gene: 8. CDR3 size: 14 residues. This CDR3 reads CAWSAWTSSHEQYF. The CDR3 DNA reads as TGTGCCTGGAGTGCTTGGACTAGTAGTCACGAGCAGTACTTC.

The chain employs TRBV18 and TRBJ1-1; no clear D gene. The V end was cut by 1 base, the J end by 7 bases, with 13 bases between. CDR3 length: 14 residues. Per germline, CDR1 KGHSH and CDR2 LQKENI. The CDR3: CASSPLGSPIEAFF. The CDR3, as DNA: TGTGCCAGCTCACCACTGGGGAGCCCCATTGAAGCTTTCTTT. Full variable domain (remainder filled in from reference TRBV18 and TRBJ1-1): NAGVMQNPRHLVRRRGQEARLRCSPMKGHSHVYWYRQLPEEGLKFMVYLQKENIIDESGMPKERFSAEFPKEGPSILRIQQVVRGDSAAYFCASSPLGSPIEAFFGQGTRLTVV.

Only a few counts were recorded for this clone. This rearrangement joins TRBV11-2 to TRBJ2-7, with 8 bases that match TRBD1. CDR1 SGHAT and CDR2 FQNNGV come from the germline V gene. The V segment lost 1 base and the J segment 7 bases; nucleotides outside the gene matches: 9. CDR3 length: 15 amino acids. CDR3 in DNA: TGTGCCAGCAGCTTAGGAGACAGGGGTAGTGGGGAGCAGTACTTC. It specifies CASSLGDRGSGEQYF.

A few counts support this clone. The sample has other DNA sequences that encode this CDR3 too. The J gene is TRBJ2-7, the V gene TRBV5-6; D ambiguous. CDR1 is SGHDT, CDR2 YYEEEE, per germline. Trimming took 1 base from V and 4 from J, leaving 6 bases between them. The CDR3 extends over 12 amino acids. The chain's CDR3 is CASSLYSYEQYF. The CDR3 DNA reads TGTGCCAGCAGCTTGTACAGTTACGAGCAGTACTTC.

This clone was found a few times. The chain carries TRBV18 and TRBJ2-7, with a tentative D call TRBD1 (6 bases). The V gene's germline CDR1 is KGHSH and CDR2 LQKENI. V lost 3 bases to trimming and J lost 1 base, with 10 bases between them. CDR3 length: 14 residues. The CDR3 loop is CASSPLGQSYEQYF. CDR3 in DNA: TGTGCCAGCTCACCCCTTGGACAGTCCTACGAGCAGTACTTC.

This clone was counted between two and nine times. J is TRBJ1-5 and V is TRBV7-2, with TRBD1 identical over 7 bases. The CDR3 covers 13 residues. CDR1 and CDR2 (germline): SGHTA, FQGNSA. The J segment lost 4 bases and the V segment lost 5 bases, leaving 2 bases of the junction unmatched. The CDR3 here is CASSPQGNQPQHF. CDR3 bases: TGTGCCAGCAGCCCACAGGGGAATCAGCCCCAGCATTTT. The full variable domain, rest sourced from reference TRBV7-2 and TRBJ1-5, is GAGVSQSPSNKVTEKGKDVELRCDPISGHTALYWYRQSLGQGLEFLIYFQGNSAPDKSGLPSDRFSAERTGGSVSTLTIQRTQQEDSAVYLCASSPQGNQPQHFGDGTRLSIL.

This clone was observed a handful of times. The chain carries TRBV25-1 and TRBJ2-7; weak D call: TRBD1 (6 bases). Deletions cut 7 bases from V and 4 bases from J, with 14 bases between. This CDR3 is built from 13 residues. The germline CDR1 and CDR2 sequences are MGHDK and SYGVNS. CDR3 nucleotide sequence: TGTGCCAGCACTAAGGCAGGGGAATACGAGCAGTACTTC. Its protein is CASTKAGEYEQYF.

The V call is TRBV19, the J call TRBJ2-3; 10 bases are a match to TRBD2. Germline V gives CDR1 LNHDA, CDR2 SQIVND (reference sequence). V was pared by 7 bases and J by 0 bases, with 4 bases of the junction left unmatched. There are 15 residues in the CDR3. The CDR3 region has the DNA TGTGCCAGTACTTCGACTAGCGGGAGCACAGATACGCAGTATTTT. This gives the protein CASTSTSGSTDTQYF. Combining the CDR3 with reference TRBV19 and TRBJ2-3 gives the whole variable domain DGGITQSPKYLFRKEGQNVTLSCEQNLNHDAMYWYRQDPGQGLRLIYYSQIVNDFQKGDIAEGYSVSREKKESFPLTVTSAQKNPTAFYLCASTSTSGSTDTQYFGPGTRLTVL.

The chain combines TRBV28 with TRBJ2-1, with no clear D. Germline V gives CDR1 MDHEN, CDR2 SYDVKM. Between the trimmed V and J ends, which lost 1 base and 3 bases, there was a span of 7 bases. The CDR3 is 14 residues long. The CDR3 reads CASSLSTFYNEQFF. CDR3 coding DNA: TGTGCCAGCAGTTTATCCACTTTCTACAATGAGCAGTTCTTC.

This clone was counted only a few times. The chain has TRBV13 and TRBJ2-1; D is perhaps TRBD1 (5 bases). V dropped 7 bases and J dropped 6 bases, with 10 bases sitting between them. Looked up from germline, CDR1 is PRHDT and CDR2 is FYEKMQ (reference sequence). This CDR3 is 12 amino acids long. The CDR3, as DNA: TGTGCCAGCACGCAGGGTTTCAATGAGCAGTTCTTC. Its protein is CASTQGFNEQFF.

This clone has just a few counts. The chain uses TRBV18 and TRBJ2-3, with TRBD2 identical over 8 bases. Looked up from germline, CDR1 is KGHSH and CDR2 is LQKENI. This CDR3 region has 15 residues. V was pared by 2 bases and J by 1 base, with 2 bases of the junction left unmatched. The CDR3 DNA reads TGTGCCAGCTCACCAACTAGCGGAGGCACAGATACGCAGTATTTT. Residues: CASSPTSGGTDTQYF.

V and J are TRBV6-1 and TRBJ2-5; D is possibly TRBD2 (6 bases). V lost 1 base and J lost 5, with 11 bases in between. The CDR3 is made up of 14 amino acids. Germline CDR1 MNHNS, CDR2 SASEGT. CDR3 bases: TGTGCCAGCAGTGAAGTCAGAGGGAGGGAGACCCAGTACTTC. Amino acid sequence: CASSEVRGRETQYF.

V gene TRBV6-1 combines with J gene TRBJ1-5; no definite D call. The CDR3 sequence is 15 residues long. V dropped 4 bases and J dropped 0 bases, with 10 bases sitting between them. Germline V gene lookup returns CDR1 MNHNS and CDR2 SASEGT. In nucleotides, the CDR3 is TGTGCCAGCAGTGGAATAGAGCTTAGCAATCAGCCCCAGCATTTT. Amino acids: CASSGIELSNQPQHF.